These 11 T cell receptor beta chains were all obtained from the same sample, sequenced in a study of shared clonotypes between healthy human individuals. Produced via immunoSEQ multiplex PCR; TCRdb's table is partial and in-frame only. The table has 950,000 to 1,100,000 clones, 75% to 80% seen once. The sequencing input was memory CD4+ T cells from PBMCs. The subset denotes: CD45RA-negative fraction. The receptors shown here come from a young man in good health. Some clones in this sample may be carry-over from other donors' samples.

V usage is TRBV11-2 and J usage is TRBJ2-7; possibly TRBD1 or TRBD2 for D (5 bases each). Germline V gene sequence: CDR1 SGHAT, CDR2 FQNNGV. The CDR3 length is 15 residues. Trimming stripped 6 bases from V and 0 bases from J, with 15 bases between. CDR3 protein: CASRQPGRSSYEQYF. CDR3 bases: TGTGCCAGCAGACAACCGGGACGAAGCTCCTACGAGCAGTACTTC. Complete variable domain (other parts from reference TRBV11-2 and TRBJ2-7): EAGVAQSPRYKIIEKRQSVAFWCNPISGHATLYWYQQILGQGPKLLIQFQNNGVVDDSQLPKDRFSAERLKGVDSTLKIQPAKLEDSAVYLCASRQPGRSSYEQYFGPGTRLTVT.

The J gene is TRBJ2-7, the V gene TRBV18; TRBD1 agrees at 7 bases. Germline CDR1 and CDR2: KGHSH and LQKENI. The CDR3 contains 16 residues. The ends lost 6 bases at V and 0 bases at J; junction bases unmatched: 11. Written as DNA, the CDR3 is TGTGCCAGCTCTACTTCCTTGGCAGGGGGCTCCTACGAGCAGTACTTC. Translated: CASSTSLAGGSYEQYF.

J is TRBJ2-1 and V is TRBV2, with D possibly being TRBD1 (5 bases). This CDR3 is built from 13 residues. Germline loops: CDR1 SNHLY, CDR2 FYNNEI. Between the trimmed V and J ends, which lost 6 bases and 10 bases, there was a span of 16 bases. CDR3 region: CASRGQVNHEQFF. The CDR3 DNA reads as TGTGCCAGCAGGGGGCAGGTGAATCACGAGCAGTTCTTC.

The chain is built from TRBV6-6 and TRBJ2-7; tentative D call: TRBD1 (5 bases). The CDR3 totals 16 residues. Trimming removed 10 bases from V and 0 bases from J, with 22 bases in between. Germline CDR1 is MNHNY and CDR2 is SVGAGI (reference sequence). The CDR3 loop reads CATWPIGSGLSYEQYF. CDR3 DNA sequence: TGTGCCACCTGGCCGATCGGCTCAGGGCTCTCCTACGAGCAGTACTTC.

This chain uses TRBV7-9 with TRBJ2-3; D unclear. Trimming cost V 3 bases and J 4 bases, with 11 bases left between them. Germline values: CDR1 SEHNR, CDR2 FQNEAQ (reference sequence). The CDR3 runs 14 residues. CDR3 protein: CASSFSAAPDTQYF. As DNA, the CDR3 is TGTGCCAGCAGCTTTTCGGCAGCCCCAGATACGCAGTATTTT.

The J gene is TRBJ2-7, the V gene TRBV28; 8 nucleotides align to TRBD1. Unmatched junction bases numbered 11, after V lost 7 bases and J lost 3 bases. The CDR3 covers 15 residues. Per the germline V gene, CDR1 is MDHEN and CDR2 is SYDVKM. The CDR3 coding sequence is TGTGCCAGCACCTCGCGGACAGGGATGGGCTACGAGCAGTACTTC. Translating gives CASTSRTGMGYEQYF.

For this clone: This may come from a read error, since a much larger clone is one base off. V and J are TRBV5-1 and TRBJ2-6; D may match TRBD1 or TRBD2 (5 bases each). CDR1 is SGHRS, CDR2 YFSETQ, per germline. The CDR3 has 13 residues. The CDR3 region is CASSTSGANVPTF. The CDR3 DNA reads TGCGCCAGCAGCACTAGTGGGGCCAACGTCCCGACTTTC.

In this sample, this clone turned up once. V usage is TRBV5-1 and J usage is TRBJ2-1; 9 bases are a match to TRBD1. Per the germline V gene, CDR1 is SGHRS and CDR2 is YFSETQ. The V gene end was trimmed by 0 bases and the J gene end by 5 bases; junction bases not matched to a gene: 6. The CDR3 runs to 16 residues. This CDR3 is CASSLEGQGGHNEQFF. CDR3 bases: TGCGCCAGCAGCTTGGAGGGACAGGGAGGGCACAATGAGCAGTTCTTC. Full variable domain (remainder filled in from reference TRBV5-1 and TRBJ2-1): KAGVTQTPRYLIKTRGQQVTLSCSPISGHRSVSWYQQTPGQGLQFLFEYFSETQRNKGNFPGRFSGRQFSNSRSEMNVSTLELGDSALYLCASSLEGQGGHNEQFFGPGTRLTVL.

The V and J genes are TRBV7-2 and TRBJ1-5; a possible D gene is TRBD1 (5 bases). The length of the CDR3 is 15 residues. With 5 bases removed from V and 6 bases from J, the gap between germline ends came to 17 bases. CDR1 is SGHTA and CDR2 is FQGNSA in the germline V gene. CDR3 in amino acids: CASSRSGTQVQPQHF. The CDR3 nucleotides are TGTGCCAGCAGCCGGAGCGGGACGCAGGTTCAGCCCCAGCATTTT.

The chain carries TRBV7-2 and TRBJ2-7; 10 positions agree with TRBD1. This CDR3 contains 15 residues. V dropped 1 base and J dropped 6; count of bases not matched to a gene: 6. Germline V lookup: CDR1 SGHTA, CDR2 FQGNSA. Here the CDR3 DNA reads TGTGCCAGCAGCTTAGGGACAGGGGGTTGGGGCGAGCAGTACTTC. Translated: CASSLGTGGWGEQYF. The full variable domain, rest sourced from reference TRBV7-2 and TRBJ2-7, is GAGVSQSPSNKVTEKGKDVELRCDPISGHTALYWYRQSLGQGLEFLIYFQGNSAPDKSGLPSDRFSAERTGGSVSTLTIQRTQQEDSAVYLCASSLGTGGWGEQYFGPGTRLTVT.

The chain links TRBV14 to TRBJ2-5; 8 bases map to TRBD2. The germline gives CDR1 SGHDN, CDR2 FVKESK. V was pared by 4 bases and J by 5 bases, with 9 bases of the junction left unmatched. This CDR3 has 15 residues. The CDR3 nucleotides are TGTGCCAGCAGCCTACTAAGGACTAGCAGGGAGACCCAGTACTTC. The encoded protein is CASSLLRTSRETQYF. Using reference TRBV14 and TRBJ2-5 for the parts outside the CDR3, the full variable domain is EAGVTQFPSHSVIEKGQTVTLRCDPISGHDNLYWYRRVMGKEIKFLLHFVKESKQDESGMPNNRFLAERTGGTYSTLKVQPAELEDSGVYFCASSLLRTSRETQYFGPGTRLLVL.